This T cell receptor (beta chain) was obtained from a study of blood T cell repertoires in COVID-19. Across the whole study: Acute-phase and convalescent COVID-19 samples originated in the United States, Italy and Spain. The analysed material was cDNA or gDNA that came from T cells, B-cell-depleted T cells, or PBMCs.

As processed by the authors: Amplification from reference gene primers served as the basis for estimated nucleated cell counts. Profiling relied on immunoSEQ multiplex PCR, and the TCRdb table lists in-frame clones only, not all of them. The DNA was the basis for D and trimming; V, J and clone size are from that table. The sample carries 70,000 or so clones, roughly three quarters recorded once. Germline V gene lookup returns CDR1 ENHRY and CDR2 SYGVKD. The CDR3 has 14 amino acids. V was shortened by 3 bases and J by 0 bases, with 6 bases between the two germline ends. The chain links TRBV10-3 to TRBJ2-1, with a weak D call TRBD1 (5 bases). This TCR derives from a human donor in a cohort sampled during active COVID-19. The sample was peripheral blood. The CDR3 DNA reads TGTGCCATCAGTGACAGGGTCTCCTACAATGAGCAGTTCTTC. Translated: CAISDRVSYNEQFF.